This is a list of T cell receptor beta chains from one sample in a study of control samples from healthy donors and cancer patients. Assay used: immunoSEQ multiplex PCR; TCRdb lists only in-frame clones, some missing. Of fewer than 85,000 clones listed, 80% to 95% were seen once; the top ten hold nearly 6%. The sample consisted of blood. These receptor sequences come from a woman aged 60-75 years in good health. Each CDR3 is given with its conserved first and last residue. Fields, in order: D gene, J gene, V gene, clone size, CDR3 DNA, CDR3 protein. The D gene is left open where the match is weak. Size is omitted from some rows. Given values are once, few, many or a class for expanded clones.

>TRBD1|TRBJ1-1|TRBV18|NA
TGTGCCAGCTCACCAGGGGACAGGGGGAACACTGAAGCTTTCTTT
CASSPGDRGNTEAFF
>NA|TRBJ1-5|TRBV28|once
TGTGCCAGCAGTCCTCAGGGTTCGGGTCAGCCCCAGCATTTT
CASSPQGSGQPQHF
>NA|TRBJ1-2|TRBV6-2/TRBV6-3|NA
TGTGCCAGCAGTTACGGGGGAAACTATGGCTACACCTTC
CASSYGGNYGYTF
>NA|TRBJ2-1|TRBV5-1|NA
TGCGCCAGCAGCTCCCAGACTAGTGATGAGCAGTTCTTC
CASSSQTSDEQFF
>TRBD2|TRBJ2-5|TRBV5-4|NA
TGTGCCAGCAGCACCCGACTAGCGGGCCAAGAGACCCAGTACTTC
CASSTRLAGQETQYF
>NA|TRBJ2-5|TRBV24-1|NA
TGTGCCACCAGTGAGGTCAGGGGCGGATCAGAGACCCAGTACTTC
CATSEVRGGSETQYF
>NA|TRBJ2-6|TRBV6-4|NA
TGTGCCAGCAGTGACCCCAACTCTGGGGCCAACGTCCTGACTTTC
CASSDPNSGANVLTF
>NA|TRBJ1-6|TRBV27|NA
TGTGCCAGCAGCCCGTGGCAGGATAATTCACCCCTCCACTTT
CASSPWQDNSPLHF
>NA|TRBJ1-2|TRBV28|NA
TGTGCCAGCTCTCCCTCGGGAGCAGGTGGCTACACCTTC
CASSPSGAGGYTF
>TRBD1|TRBJ1-1|TRBV6-4|NA
TGTGCCAGCAGATTGACAGGGAAGAACACTGAAGCTTTCTTT
CASRLTGKNTEAFF
>NA|TRBJ2-5|TRBV3-1/TRBV3-2|NA
TGTGCCAGCAGCCAAGTGGCGGGGGAGACCCAGTACTTC
CASSQVAGETQYF
>TRBD1|TRBJ1-3|TRBV6-1|NA
TGTGCCAGCAGTGAAGCCCACGGGACAGGATTTGGAAACACCATATATTTT
CASSEAHGTGFGNTIYF
>NA|TRBJ1-5|TRBV7-2|NA
TGTGCCAGCAGCTTAGCTCCCCTTCAGCCCCAGCATTTT
CASSLAPLQPQHF
>NA|TRBJ1-4|TRBV9|NA
TGTGCCAGCAGCGAGAGTATTCAGGCAACTAATGAAAAACTGTTTTTT
CASSESIQATNEKLFF
>TRBD1|TRBJ1-1|TRBV6-2/TRBV6-3|NA
TGTGCCAGCAGTGGAGACAGGGGGAGTTTCGGTAACACTGAAGCTTTCTTT
CASSGDRGSFGNTEAFF
>NA|TRBJ1-5|TRBV5-6|NA
TGTGCCAGCAGCAAACAACGGGGATTTGAGGCCCAGCATTTT
CASSKQRGFEAQHF
>NA|TRBJ2-7|TRBV7-2|NA
TGTGCCAGCAGCCATACCGGGTACGAGCAGTACTTC
CASSHTGYEQYF
>TRBD1|TRBJ1-6|TRBV6-6|NA
TGTGCCAGCAGTAGAAAGGACAGGTCTTTTTCTTCACCCCTCCACTTT
CASSRKDRSFSSPLHF
>NA|TRBJ2-7|TRBV28|NA
TGTGTGGTGGGAGGAAGGGGCGAGCAGTACTTC
CVVGGRGEQYF
>TRBD2|TRBJ2-3|TRBV28|NA
TGTGCCAGCAGTTTATTCGCGGCCAGCGGGAGCGCAGATACGCAGTATTTT
CASSLFAASGSADTQYF
>NA|TRBJ2-1|TRBV28|NA
TGTGCCAGCAGTTTTACCTCTGTCCGTCTCGATGAGCAGTTCTTC
CASSFTSVRLDEQFF
>NA|TRBJ1-3|TRBV10-3|NA
TGTGCCATCTCCGTGAAGGGGACAAGCTCTGGAAACACCATATATTTT
CAISVKGTSSGNTIYF
>TRBD2|TRBJ2-1|TRBV6-2/TRBV6-3|few
TGTGCCAGCAGCCCGAAGACTAGCGGGAGTCCATACAATGAGCAGTTCTTC
CASSPKTSGSPYNEQFF
>NA|TRBJ1-2|TRBV25-1|NA
TGTGCCAGCAGTACACCTTATTCTAACTATGGCTACACCTTC
CASSTPYSNYGYTF
>TRBD1|TRBJ2-1|TRBV7-9|NA
TGTGCGTTGACAGGGTCTTACAATGAGCAGTTCTTC
CALTGSYNEQFF
>NA|TRBJ1-1|TRBV11-1|NA
TGTGCCAGCAGCTTAGGCGACAGGACGTACACTGAAGCTTTCTTT
CASSLGDRTYTEAFF
>TRBD1|TRBJ1-4|TRBV2|NA
TGTGCCAGCAGTCGGACAGGGTCGACTGAAAAACTGTTTTTT
CASSRTGSTEKLFF
>NA|TRBJ1-1|TRBV11-2|NA
TGTGCCAGCAGCTTAGGACAGAACACTGAAGCTTTCTTT
CASSLGQNTEAFF
>TRBD2|TRBJ2-2|TRBV5-4|once
TGTGCCAGCAGCCGCGGACTAGCGGGAGAATCCGGGGAGCTGTTTTTT
CASSRGLAGESGELFF
>TRBD1|TRBJ1-4|TRBV7-2|NA
TGTGCCAGCAGCGCGAACAGGGGGCAGACTAATGAAAAACTGTTTTTT
CASSANRGQTNEKLFF
>TRBD2|TRBJ2-6|TRBV27|NA
TGTGCCAGCAGTTTCCGGCTAGCGGGATACTCTGGGGCCAACGTCCTGACTTTC
CASSFRLAGYSGANVLTF
>NA|TRBJ2-1|TRBV4-1|NA
TGCGCCAGCAGCCAATCCGACACCGACCAAAACAATGAGCAGTTCTTC
CASSQSDTDQNNEQFF
>TRBD1|TRBJ2-2|TRBV15|NA
TGTGCCACCAGCAGGAACTTAGACAGGGGACTTACCGGGGAGCTGTTTTTT
CATSRNLDRGLTGELFF
>NA|TRBJ2-7|TRBV5-1|NA
TGCGCCAGCAGCTTGGGGCCAGGGGGGGCCTACGAGCAGTACTTC
CASSLGPGGAYEQYF
>NA|TRBJ2-3|TRBV2|NA
TGTGCCAGCAGGGGGACTGTCGCGCAGTATTTT
CASRGTVAQYF
>NA|TRBJ2-7|TRBV7-9|NA
TGTGCCAGCAGCTTGGGGAATACCTACGAGCAGTACTTC
CASSLGNTYEQYF
>TRBD1|TRBJ1-6|TRBV5-1|NA
TGCGCCAGCAGCTCGACAGGGGGCAATTCACCCCTCCACTTT
CASSSTGGNSPLHF
>NA|TRBJ1-3|TRBV5-1|NA
TGCGCCAGCAGTCCTTCGGGGGACACGGGAAACACCATATATTTT
CASSPSGDTGNTIYF
>NA|TRBJ2-7|TRBV2|NA
TGTGCCAGCAACCCGGACGGGGCGTACGAGCAGTACTTC
CASNPDGAYEQYF
>TRBD1|TRBJ1-5|TRBV6-4|NA
TGTGCCAGCCCCAGGGGGAGCAATCAGCCCCAGCATTTT
CASPRGSNQPQHF
>NA|TRBJ1-5|TRBV28|NA
TGTGCCAGCAGTTTAAACAATCAGCCCCAGCATTTT
CASSLNNQPQHF
>TRBD2|TRBJ2-7|TRBV5-4|NA
TGTGCCAGCAGCTCTAGCGGGACCCTCTCCTACGAGCAGTACTTC
CASSSSGTLSYEQYF
>NA|TRBJ1-5|TRBV9|NA
TGTGCCAGCAGCCGCACAGGGACTAATCAGCCCCAGCATTTT
CASSRTGTNQPQHF
>NA|TRBJ1-2|TRBV12-3/TRBV12-4|NA
TGTGCCAGCAGCGTACGGGATAACTATGGCTACACCTTC
CASSVRDNYGYTF
>NA|TRBJ1-3|TRBV3-1/TRBV3-2|NA
TGTGCCAGCAGCCAAGGGGACTTCTCTGGAAACACCATATATTTT
CASSQGDFSGNTIYF
>TRBD2|TRBJ2-3|TRBV7-2|NA
TGTGCCAGCAGCTTAGCTAGCGGGAGCACAGATACGCAGTATTTT
CASSLASGSTDTQYF
>NA|TRBJ2-2|TRBV28|NA
TGTGCCAGCAGTATGGGTACAGGGAGGGGTGTCCGGGAGCTGTTTTTT
CASSMGTGRGVRELFF
>NA|TRBJ1-5|TRBV18|NA
TGTGCCAGCTCACCACCGGGAGGACAGCCCCAGCATTTT
CASSPPGGQPQHF
>TRBD1|TRBJ1-2|TRBV27|NA
TGTGCCAGCAGTTTGGGGGACAGCCGCCCACATTTC
CASSLGDSRPHF
>NA|TRBJ1-3|TRBV6-1|NA
TGTGCCAGCAGTGAAGCGCAGGGTGGAAACACCATATATTTT
CASSEAQGGNTIYF